The following is a T cell receptor beta chain sequence with its context. Sequencing was performed with immunoSEQ multiplex PCR; in TCRdb, only in-frame clones are kept and a portion is missing. The table has 95,000 to 150,000 clones, around 83% seen once; the top ten hold roughly 14%. The TCR-sequenced patients were a few responders to pembrolizumab. Per the germline V gene, CDR1 is SEHNR and CDR2 is FQNEAQ (reference sequence). The CDR3 is 15 amino acids. V lost 4 bases and J lost 1, with 13 bases in between. The data originate from a study of PD-1 blockade in mismatch repair-deficient tumors. The chain carries TRBV7-9 and TRBJ2-5, with D unresolved. The receptor's source is an adult with mismatch repair-deficient cancer. The sequences come from peripheral blood, collected 44 weeks after starting pembrolizumab. The CDR3 DNA reads as TGTGCCAGCAGCTCTAGGGCCCAGACCCAAGAGACCCAGTACTTC. Protein sequence: CASSSRAQTQETQYF.